There are many counts of the clone carrying this TCR beta chain. Its antigen is unknown. The germline V gene has CDR1 DFQATT and CDR2 SNEGSKA (reference sequence). V lost 1 base and J 5 bases, leaving 9 bases between the germline ends. This CDR3 contains 13 residues. With 10-nucleotide random UMIs, 5'RACE was used to make the cDNA. In TCRdb, the 5' RACE reads were re-called with MiXCR into one record per CDR3 protein. The repertoire holds approximately 85,000 distinct CDR3 sequences, with 3.5% to 5.5% as singletons. Time point noted: longitudinal time-point 3. The data were taken from a study of neurological immune-mediated disorders. General study results and limits: The highest TCR clonal expansion occurred in HTLV-1-associated myelopathy; multiple sclerosis fell below healthy controls.

This receptor was taken from a woman aged 60-70 years with multiple sclerosis. The rearrangement links TRBV20-1 to TRBJ2-1, with a weak D call TRBD2 (5 bases). Material: PBMCs. CDR3 amino acids: CSARGGGDNEQFF. CDR3 bases: TGCAGTGCTAGAGGCGGAGGAGACAATGAGCAGTTCTTC.